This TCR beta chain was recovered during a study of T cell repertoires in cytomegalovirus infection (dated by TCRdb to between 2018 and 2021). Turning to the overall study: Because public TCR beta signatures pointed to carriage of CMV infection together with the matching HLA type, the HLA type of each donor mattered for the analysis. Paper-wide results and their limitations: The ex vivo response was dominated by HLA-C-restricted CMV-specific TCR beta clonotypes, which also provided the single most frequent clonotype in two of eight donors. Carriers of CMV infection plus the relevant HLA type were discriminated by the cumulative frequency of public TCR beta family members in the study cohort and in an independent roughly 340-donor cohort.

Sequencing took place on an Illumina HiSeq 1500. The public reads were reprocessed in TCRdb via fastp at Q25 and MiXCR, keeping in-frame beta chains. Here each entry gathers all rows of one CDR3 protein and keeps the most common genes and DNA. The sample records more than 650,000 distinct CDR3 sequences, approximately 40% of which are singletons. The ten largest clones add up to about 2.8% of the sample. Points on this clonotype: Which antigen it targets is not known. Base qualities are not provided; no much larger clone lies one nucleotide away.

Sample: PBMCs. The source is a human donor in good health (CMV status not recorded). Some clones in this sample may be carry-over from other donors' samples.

The DNA is TGTGCCAGCAGTTACGAAATCGGACAGGGGGCCGGGGCCAACGTCCTGACTTTC. Translated, it gives CASSYEIGQGAGANVLTF. The sequence is built from TRBV6-5 and TRBJ2-6; TRBD1 fits 11 bases in the junction. The germline V gene supplies CDR1 MNHEY and CDR2 SVGAGI. Including cysteine and phenylalanine, the CDR3 has 18 amino acids. The only DNA kept is the CDR3, 54 bases in frame from the first base. V and J are trimmed by 2 bases and 4 bases, and the gene matches miss 7 bases of the junction.